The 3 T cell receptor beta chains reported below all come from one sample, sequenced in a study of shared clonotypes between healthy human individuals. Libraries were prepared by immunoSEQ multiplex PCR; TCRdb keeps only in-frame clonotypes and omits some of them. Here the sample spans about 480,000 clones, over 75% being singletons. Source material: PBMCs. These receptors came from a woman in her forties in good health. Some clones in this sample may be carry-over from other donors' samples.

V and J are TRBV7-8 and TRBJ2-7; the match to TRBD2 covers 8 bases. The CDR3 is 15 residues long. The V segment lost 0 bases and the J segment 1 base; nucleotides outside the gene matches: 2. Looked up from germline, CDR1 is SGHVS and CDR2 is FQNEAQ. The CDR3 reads CASSLAPSGSYEQYF. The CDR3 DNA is TGTGCCAGCAGCTTAGCTCCTAGCGGGTCCTACGAGCAGTACTTC.

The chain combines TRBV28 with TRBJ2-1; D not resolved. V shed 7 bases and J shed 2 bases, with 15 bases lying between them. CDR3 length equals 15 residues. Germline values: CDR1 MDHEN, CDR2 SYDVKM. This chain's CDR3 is CASTLKGYPYNEQFF. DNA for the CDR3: TGTGCCAGCACCCTTAAGGGATACCCCTACAATGAGCAGTTCTTC.

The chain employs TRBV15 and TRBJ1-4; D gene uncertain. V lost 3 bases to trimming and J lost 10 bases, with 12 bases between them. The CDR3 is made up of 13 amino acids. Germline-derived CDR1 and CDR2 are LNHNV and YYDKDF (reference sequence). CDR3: CATSSGGSTKLFF. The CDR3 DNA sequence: TGTGCCACCAGCAGTGGAGGGAGTACAAAACTGTTTTTT.